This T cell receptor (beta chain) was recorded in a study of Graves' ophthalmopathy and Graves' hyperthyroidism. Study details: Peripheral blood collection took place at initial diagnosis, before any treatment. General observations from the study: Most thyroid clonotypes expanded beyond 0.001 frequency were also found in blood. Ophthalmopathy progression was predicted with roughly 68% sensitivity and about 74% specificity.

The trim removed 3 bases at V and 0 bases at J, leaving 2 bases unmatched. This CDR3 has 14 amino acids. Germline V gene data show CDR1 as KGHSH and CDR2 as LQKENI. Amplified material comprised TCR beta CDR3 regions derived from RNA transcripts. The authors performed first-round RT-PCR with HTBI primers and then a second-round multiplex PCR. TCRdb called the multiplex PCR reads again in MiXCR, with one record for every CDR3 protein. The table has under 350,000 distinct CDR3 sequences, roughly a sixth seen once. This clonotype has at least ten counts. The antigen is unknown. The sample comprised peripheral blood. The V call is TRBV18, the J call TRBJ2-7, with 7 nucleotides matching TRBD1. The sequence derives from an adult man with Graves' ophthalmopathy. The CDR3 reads CASSPGTDSYEQYF. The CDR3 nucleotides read TGTGCCAGCTCACCCGGGACAGACTCCTACGAGCAGTACTTC.